A single TCR beta chain is shown here with its context. These data are taken from a study of blood T cells in healthy people across ages. From germline, CDR1 is SGHTA and CDR2 FQGNSA. This CDR3 has 14 amino acids. V was shortened by 2 bases and J by 4 bases, with 8 bases between the two germline ends. For every donor, a draw yielded approximately 9.8 milliliters of peripheral blood. Primed by a sample-barcoded 5' primer and a J-beta primer mix, a second PCR proceeded for about 6 to 11 cycles. TCRdb re-called the 5' RACE reads through MiXCR, storing one row per CDR3 protein. The sample lists approximately 810,000 distinct CDR3 sequences, 29% occurring once.

The TCR originated in a woman of 80 years or more in good health. The chain carries TRBV7-2 and TRBJ1-4; D gene uncertain. Sequencing input: blood. This CDR3 is CASSLSQVNEKLFF. Here the CDR3 DNA reads TGTGCCAGCAGCTTAAGTCAGGTTAATGAAAAACTGTTTTTT.